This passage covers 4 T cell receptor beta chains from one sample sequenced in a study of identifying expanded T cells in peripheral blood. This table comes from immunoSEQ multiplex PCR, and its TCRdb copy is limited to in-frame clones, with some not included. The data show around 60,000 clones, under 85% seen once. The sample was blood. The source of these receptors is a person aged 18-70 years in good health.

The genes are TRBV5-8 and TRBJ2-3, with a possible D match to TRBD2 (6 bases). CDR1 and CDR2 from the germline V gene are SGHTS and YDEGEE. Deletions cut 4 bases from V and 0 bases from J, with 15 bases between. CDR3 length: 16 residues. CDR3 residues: CASSASGTSSTDTQYF. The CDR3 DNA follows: TGTGCCAGCAGCGCCTCCGGGACTTCTAGCACAGATACGCAGTATTTT.

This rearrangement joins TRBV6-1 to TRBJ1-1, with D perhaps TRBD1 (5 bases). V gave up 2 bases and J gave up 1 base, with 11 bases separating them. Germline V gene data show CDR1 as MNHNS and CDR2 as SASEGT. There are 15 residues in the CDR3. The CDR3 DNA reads TGTGCCAGCAGTGAACTATTACAGGAGAACACTGAAGCTTTCTTT. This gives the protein CASSELLQENTEAFF.

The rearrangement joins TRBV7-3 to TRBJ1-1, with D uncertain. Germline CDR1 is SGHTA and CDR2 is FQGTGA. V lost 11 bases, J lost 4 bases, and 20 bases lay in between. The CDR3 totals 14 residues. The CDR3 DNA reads TGTGCCGGGTTCGGCCCGGGGTACGGCACTGAAGCTTTCTTT. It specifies CAGFGPGYGTEAFF.

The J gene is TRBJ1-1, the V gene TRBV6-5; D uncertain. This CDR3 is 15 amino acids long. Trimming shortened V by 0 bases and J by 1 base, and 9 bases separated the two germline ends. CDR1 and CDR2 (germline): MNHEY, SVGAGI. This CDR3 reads CASSYSTRQNTEAFF. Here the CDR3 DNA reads TGTGCCAGCAGTTACTCGACCCGGCAGAACACTGAAGCTTTCTTT.